The 18 T cell receptor beta chains presented below share a single source sample, sequenced in a study of tumor-infiltrating lymphocytes in primary liver carcinoma. The blood RNA (from unsorted whole blood) was obtained, and germline DNA was also extracted. Production of TCR beta cDNA used 500 ng total RNA together with a constant-region primer. Generation of the TCR beta libraries relied on three nested multiplex PCR rounds using slightly modified ARM-PCR. Running about 11 cycles apiece, the first two PCR rounds relied on TRBV1-TRBV30 forward primers together with a C-beta reverse primer. TCRdb called the multiplex PCR reads again in MiXCR, with one record for every CDR3 protein. The repertoire holds approximately 330,000 distinct CDR3 sequences, with 65% as singletons. Specimen: peripheral blood. The source is a man aged 35 to 55 with primary liver carcinoma and hepatitis B virus infection.

The sample holds one count of this clonotype. The missing conserved phenylalanine or tryptophan at the end of this CDR3 makes a read error likely. This rearrangement joins TRBV5-1 to TRBJ2-7; D might be TRBD1 (6 bases). The CDR3 contains 15 residues. The germline V gene encodes CDR1 SGHRS and CDR2 YFSETQ. The ends were cut back, 4 bases at V and 4 bases at J, with 18 bases in the middle. The CDR3 loop is CASSRAAQGPYEQYL. In DNA form, the CDR3 reads TGCGCCAGCAGCAGGGCCGCCCAGGGGCCATACGAGCAGTACCTC.

In regard to this clonotype: Without the conserved terminal phenylalanine or tryptophan, this CDR3 likely stems from a read error. This chain links TRBV11-2 with TRBJ2-2; the match to TRBD2 covers 7 bases. The CDR3 runs 16 residues. With 5 bases clipped from V and 4 bases from J, the junction kept 10 bases outside the gene matches. Germline-derived CDR1 and CDR2 are SGHAT and FQNNGV. This CDR3 reads CASSRLAGPSTGELFL. The DNA of the CDR3 is TGTGCCAGCAGCAGACTAGCAGGGCCTTCCACCGGGGAGCTGTTTTTG.

Concerning this clonotype: A much larger clone sits a single nucleotide away, making a read error possible. The chain joins TRBV29-1 to TRBJ2-5; D may be TRBD2 (5 bases). Trimming pared 4 bases from V and 5 bases from J, leaving 11 bases between. The CDR3 totals 12 residues. Germline V gives CDR1 SQVTM, CDR2 ANQGSEA. The CDR3 DNA reads TGCAGCGTTGTTTCGGGGTATGAGACCCAGTACTTC. Its protein is CSVVSGYETQYF.

Details on this clonotype: Here the CDR3 omits its conserved ending phenylalanine or tryptophan, so a read error is the likely source. The V call is TRBV11-3, the J call TRBJ2-1; tentative D call: TRBD2 (6 bases). V dropped 3 bases and J dropped 12 bases, with 12 bases sitting between them. Germline CDR1 SGHNT, CDR2 YENEEA. This CDR3 has 12 residues. CDR3 coding DNA: TGTGCCAGCAGCTTCGTTACGGGAGCGCAGTTCTCC. Translating it yields CASSFVTGAQFS.

The table lists this clonotype with many counts. V is TRBV12-3 or TRBV12-4 and J is TRBJ2-3; D is unclear. This CDR3 region has 14 residues. V gave up 0 bases and J gave up 0 bases, with 4 bases separating them. The CDR3 protein is CASSLAGSTDTQYF. The DNA for the CDR3 is TGTGCCAGCAGTTTAGCGGGTAGCACAGATACGCAGTATTTT.

This rearrangement joins TRBV6-2 or TRBV6-3 to TRBJ2-6; no definite D call. The V gene lost 2 bases and the J gene lost 2 bases, with 7 bases spanning the gap. This CDR3 contains 15 residues. The germline gives CDR1 MNHEY, CDR2 SVGEGT. CDR3 protein: CASSYDIPGANVLTF. The DNA of the CDR3 is TGTGCCAGCAGTTACGACATCCCTGGGGCCAACGTCCTGACTTTC.

This chain links TRBV14 with TRBJ2-7; D call uncertain. The germline V and J ends were trimmed by 1 base and 6 bases, with 10 bases remaining between them. CDR1 is SGHDN, CDR2 FVKESK, per germline. This CDR3 has 13 residues. DNA of the CDR3: TGTGCCAGCAGCCAAGGTCCCCGAGTCGAGCAGTACTTC. This encodes CASSQGPRVEQYF.

This clonotype was detected once. A much larger clone differs from this one at a single base, so this may be a read error. This chain connects TRBV6-5 to TRBJ1-1; D possibly corresponds to TRBD1 (5 bases). Per germline, CDR1 MNHEY and CDR2 SVGAGI. This CDR3 spans 14 amino acids. CDR3 nucleotides: TGTGCCAACAGTGAGGGACGTAGGGACACTGAAGCTTTCTTT. This codes for CANSEGRRDTEAFF.

With regard to this clonotype: This may be a read error: a much more frequent sequence differs by one nucleotide. The gene calls are TRBV12-3 or TRBV12-4 and TRBJ1-5; D is undetermined. This CDR3 comprises 12 residues. Trimming stripped 7 bases from V and 11 bases from J, with 15 bases between. This chain's CDR3 is CASNTGFRSQHF. The DNA for the CDR3 is TGTGCCAGCAATACTGGGTTCAGGTCCCAGCATTTT.

Of note for this clonotype: Its ends do not fully match the called genes, so a read error is possible. The rearrangement uses TRBV11-2 and TRBJ2-1; 9 bases map to TRBD2. The germline CDR1 and CDR2 sequences are SGHAT and FQNNGV. The CDR3 runs 15 residues. The CDR3 is CASSLSGGRAGEQLF. For the CDR3, the DNA is TGTGCAAGCAGCTTAAGCGGCGGGAGGGCCGGTGAGCAGTTATTC.

The chain recombines TRBV28 with TRBJ2-7; 7 positions match TRBD1. Germline V gene data show CDR1 as MDHEN and CDR2 as SYDVKM. The V and J ends lost 6 bases and 3 bases, in that order; junction bases with no gene match: 11. The CDR3 is 15 amino acids. CDR3 nucleotide sequence: TGTGCCAGCAGCAAGTCCGGGACAGTATTCTACGAGCAGTACTTC. It is translated as CASSKSGTVFYEQYF.

This clonotype showed up just a few times. This may be a read error: a much more frequent sequence differs by one nucleotide. For the CDR3, the DNA is TGTGCCAGCGGGGGGAAGCGATCCTACGAGCAGTACTTC. Amino acid sequence: CASGGKRSYEQYF. V gene TRBV11-1 combines with J gene TRBJ2-7; TRBD2 might be the D (6 bases). Germline V CDR1 and CDR2: SGHAT, FQDESV (reference sequence). Between the trimmed V and J ends, which lost 8 bases and 1 base, there was a span of 12 bases. This CDR3 spans 13 amino acids. The full variable domain, in which reference TRBV11-1 and TRBJ2-7 provide the parts outside the CDR3, is EAEVAQSPRYKITEKSQAVAFWCDPISGHATLYWYRQILGQGPELLVQFQDESVVDDSQLPKDRFSAERLKGVDSTLKIQPAELGDSAMYLCASGGKRSYEQYFGPGTRLTVT.

This clonotype was seen repeatedly, ten times or more. The rearrangement uses TRBV6-6 and TRBJ2-5; D is tentatively TRBD1 or TRBD2 (5 bases each). V was trimmed by 2 bases and J by 0 bases, leaving 7 bases between them. This CDR3 has 14 amino acids. Per germline, CDR1 MNHNY and CDR2 SVGAGI (reference sequence). CDR3 sequence (DNA): TGTGCCAGCAGTTACGGGGGTAACCAAGAGACCCAGTACTTC. Translation gives CASSYGGNQETQYF.

This CDR3 reads CASSFSGRGSGEQFF. DNA for the CDR3: TGTGCCAGCAGCTTTAGCGGGAGGGGATCTGGTGAGCAGTTCTTC. The chain recombines TRBV7-9 with TRBJ2-1, with 11 bases aligning to TRBD2. CDR1 and CDR2 from the germline V gene are SEHNR and FQNEAQ (reference sequence). With V trimmed by 3 bases and J by 9 bases, 7 bases remained unmatched. This CDR3 region has 15 residues.

This chain links TRBV5-1 with TRBJ2-7; D not certain. This CDR3 has 13 residues. V gave up 0 bases and J gave up 4 bases, with 8 bases separating them. In germline, CDR1 is SGHRS, CDR2 YFSETQ. The CDR3: CASSLGSAYEQYF. As DNA, the CDR3 is TGCGCCAGCAGCTTGGGGTCGGCATACGAGCAGTACTTC.

This clonotype was recorded once. One junction end does not reproduce the germline sequence, and a read error may be involved. Here the CDR3 DNA reads TGTGCCAGCAGCTTAGGCACAGGGGGTGAAGCTCTCTTT. It is translated as CASSLGTGGEALF. This chain joins TRBV11-2 and TRBJ1-1; 8 bases line up with TRBD1. Looked up from germline, CDR1 is SGHAT and CDR2 is FQNNGV. The CDR3 runs 13 residues.

This clonotype occurred many times. Just one base apart from a much larger clone, this may be a read error. The chain links TRBV11-2 to TRBJ2-7; 9 bases match TRBD1. Germline V gene lookup returns CDR1 SGHAT and CDR2 FQNNGV. CDR3 length equals 13 residues. CDR3 in amino acids: CAGSSTGGYEQYF. The CDR3 DNA sequence: TGTGCCGGCAGCTCGACAGGGGGCTACGAGCAGTACTTC.

For this clonotype: One junction end disagrees with the germline gene, perhaps due to a read error. The J gene is TRBJ1-1, the V gene TRBV10-3; D not certain. CDR1 is ENHRY and CDR2 is SYGVKD in the germline V gene. This CDR3 comprises 15 residues. The CDR3 sequence: CAISESKRENSEAFF. The CDR3, as DNA: TGTGCCATCAGTGAGTCGAAGAGGGAGAACAGTGAAGCTTTCTTT.